This record concerns one T cell receptor (beta chain) sequence. TCRdb analysed the RT-PCR reads with MiXCR anew, one entry per CDR3 protein. This sample has approximately 200,000 distinct CDR3 sequences, with over 30% found just once. The data originate from a study of patients and donors after allogeneic stem cell transplantation. The CDR3 consists of 15 residues. Germline V gene sequence: CDR1 MNHEY, CDR2 SVGAGI. V lost 6 bases to trimming and J lost 4 bases; unmatched junction nucleotides: 9. V is TRBV6-5 and J is TRBJ1-2; TRBD1 agrees at 9 bases. The sequenced sample consisted of blood, either unsorted or a sorted T cell fraction (not recorded which). The receptor was derived from a human donor who was either an allogeneic HSCT recipient or a stem cell or donor lymphocyte infusion donor (not recorded which). It is not recorded whose cells these are; they may come from a transplant donor. The CDR3, as DNA: TGTGCCAGCAGGCGCCGAGGACAGGGGTTCTATGGCTACACCTTC. This gives the protein CASRRRGQGFYGYTF.